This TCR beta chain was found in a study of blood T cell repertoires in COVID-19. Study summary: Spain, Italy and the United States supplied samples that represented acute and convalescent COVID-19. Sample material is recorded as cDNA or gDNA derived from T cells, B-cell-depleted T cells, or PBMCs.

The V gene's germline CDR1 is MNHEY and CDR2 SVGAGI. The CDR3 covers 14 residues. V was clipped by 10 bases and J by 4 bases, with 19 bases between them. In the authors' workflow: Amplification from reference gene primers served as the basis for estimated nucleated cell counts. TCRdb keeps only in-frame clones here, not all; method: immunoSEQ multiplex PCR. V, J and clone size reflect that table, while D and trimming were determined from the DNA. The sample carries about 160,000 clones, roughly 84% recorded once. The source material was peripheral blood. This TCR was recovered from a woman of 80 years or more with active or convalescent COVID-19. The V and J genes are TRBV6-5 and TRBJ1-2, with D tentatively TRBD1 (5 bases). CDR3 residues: CATSSSYDSYGYTF. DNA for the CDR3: TGTGCCACCTCCTCAAGCTACGACAGCTATGGCTACACCTTC.